This TCR beta chain was captured in a study of response to subunit inactivated influenza vaccine. TCRdb re-called the RT-PCR reads with MiXCR, one entry per CDR3 protein. The data show about 540,000 distinct CDR3 sequences, with 20% to 25% seen just once and roughly 2.8% held by the top ten. Germline-derived CDR1 and CDR2 are DFQATT and SNEGSKA (reference sequence). V lost 6 bases and J lost 12; bases outside the gene matches: 11. The CDR3 covers 12 residues. These data are also associated with another study on T cells expressing NK-cell markers. As that report states: 5'RACE template switching with UMIs generated TCR beta cDNA.

This rearrangement joins TRBV20-1 to TRBJ2-7; the match to TRBD1 covers 10 bases. The sequenced sample was CD4+ T cells sorted from PBMCs, obtained 12 days after vaccination. This TCR came from a man aged 50 or older who received an inactivated influenza vaccine. CDR3 coding DNA: TGCAGTGCAGAAGAAACGACAGGGGGCCGGTACTTC. Its translation is CSAEETTGGRYF.